These 20 T cell receptor beta chains came from one sample sequenced in a study of siplizumab effects on memory and regulatory T cells. Data came from immunoSEQ multiplex PCR; TCRdb stores just in-frame clones and leaves some out. The table shows roughly 120,000 clones, with roughly 90% occurring only once. The sequencing input was CD4+ T cells sorted from blood. These receptor sequences come from a human donor in good health.

The V call is TRBV5-1, the J call TRBJ1-4, with 9 bases matching TRBD1. Trimming removed 1 base from V and 13 bases from J; junction bases left unmatched: 11. The CDR3 runs 15 residues. CDR1 is SGHRS and CDR2 is YFSETQ in the germline V gene. DNA of the CDR3: TGCGCCAGCAGCTTGCTATCCGGGACAGGGAGAATACTGTTTTTT. Translating it yields CASSLLSGTGRILFF.

This clone was recorded once. V gene TRBV7-9 combines with J gene TRBJ1-2, with D possibly being TRBD1 (5 bases). The length of the CDR3 is 13 residues. V was cut by 5 bases and J by 7 bases, with 14 bases left in between. CDR1 SEHNR and CDR2 FQNEAQ come from the germline V gene (reference sequence). The CDR3 here is CASSRDSFIGYTF. The CDR3 DNA reads as TGTGCCAGCAGCCGAGACAGTTTTATTGGCTACACCTTC.

The chain links TRBV23-1 to TRBJ1-1, with TRBD1 as a possible D gene (6 bases). TRBV23-1 qualifies as an ORF whose function is uncertain. This CDR3 spans 18 amino acids. The V end was cut by 1 base, the J end by 0 bases, with 18 bases between. The CDR3 DNA reads TGCGCCAGCAGTCAATGCTCTCCCCTGGACAGACTGAACACTGAAGCTTTCTTT. Translation gives CASSQCSPLDRLNTEAFF.

This chain links TRBV19 with TRBJ1-2; no clear D gene. Trimming removed 3 bases at V and 4 bases at J, with 6 bases between. There are 12 residues in the CDR3. Germline assignment: CDR1 LNHDA and CDR2 SQIVND (reference sequence). Written as DNA, the CDR3 is TGTGCCAGTAGTATCGACCTCTATGGCTACACCTTC. It is translated as CASSIDLYGYTF. The full variable domain, its missing parts supplied by reference TRBV19 and TRBJ1-2, is DGGITQSPKYLFRKEGQNVTLSCEQNLNHDAMYWYRQDPGQGLRLIYYSQIVNDFQKGDIAEGYSVSREKKESFPLTVTSAQKNPTAFYLCASSIDLYGYTFGSGTRLTVV.

J is TRBJ2-7 and V is TRBV13; a possible D gene is TRBD2 (5 bases). The CDR3 consists of 16 residues. Trimming took 2 bases from V and 1 from J, leaving 15 bases between them. Germline CDR1 and CDR2: PRHDT and FYEKMQ (reference sequence). The CDR3 DNA reads TGTGCCAGCAGCTTAACTTTGGACGGGATATCCTACGAGCAGTACTTC. It translates to CASSLTLDGISYEQYF.

The CDR3 sequence: CASSLSAGLLETQYF. The DNA for the CDR3 is TGTGCCAGCAGCTTGTCTGCGGGCCTCCTGGAGACCCAGTACTTC. The chain uses TRBV5-4 and TRBJ2-5; D perhaps matches TRBD2 (5 bases). The CDR3 contains 15 residues. Trimming shortened V by 1 base and J by 5 bases, and 15 bases separated the two germline ends. Per the germline V gene, CDR1 is SGHNT and CDR2 is YYREEE (reference sequence).

The chain is built from TRBV4-1 and TRBJ2-1; TRBD1 is a possible D gene (5 bases). The CDR3 has 14 residues. Germline CDR1 reads MGHRA; CDR2 reads YSYEKL. V lost 3 bases and J lost 6, with 12 bases in between. CDR3 residues: CASSQSSRANEQFF. CDR3 DNA: TGCGCCAGCAGCCAGTCCTCCAGGGCCAATGAGCAGTTCTTC.

This sequence joins TRBV19 and TRBJ2-7, with TRBD2 matching 11 bases. With 4 bases clipped from V and 7 bases from J, the junction kept 12 bases outside the gene matches. The CDR3 is 16 amino acids. The germline gives CDR1 LNHDA, CDR2 SQIVND (reference sequence). The CDR3 spells CASSTGLAARRVEQYF. The CDR3 DNA follows: TGTGCCAGTAGTACGGGACTAGCGGCCCGCCGGGTGGAGCAGTACTTC.

The CDR3 DNA sequence: TGTGCCAGCTCACCGGGGGGAACCTCTGGAAACACCATATATTTT. Protein product: CASSPGGTSGNTIYF. The chain couples TRBV18 to TRBJ1-3, with D perhaps TRBD1 (5 bases). Germline V gene data show CDR1 as KGHSH and CDR2 as LQKENI. Trimming removed 3 bases from V and 0 bases from J, with 9 bases in between. The length of the CDR3 is 15 residues. Together with reference TRBV18 and TRBJ1-3, the CDR3 gives the full variable domain: NAGVMQNPRHLVRRRGQEARLRCSPMKGHSHVYWYRQLPEEGLKFMVYLQKENIIDESGMPKERFSAEFPKEGPSILRIQQVVRGDSAAYFCASSPGGTSGNTIYFGEGSWLTVV.

The gene calls are TRBV29-1 and TRBJ2-3; 14 positions match TRBD2. V lost 4 bases and J lost 10; bases outside the gene matches: 19. Per germline, CDR1 SQVTM and CDR2 ANQGSEA. This CDR3 has 18 residues. As DNA, the CDR3 is TGCAGCGTTGTGGTCGGACTGACCAGGACTAGCGGGAGGCCACCGCAGTATTTT. It yields the protein CSVVVGLTRTSGRPPQYF.

This clone came up once. The chain combines TRBV9 with TRBJ2-3; 9 bases agree with TRBD1. The V and J ends lost 3 bases and 5 bases, in that order; junction bases with no gene match: 4. CDR1 and CDR2 (germline): SGDLS, YYNGEE. The CDR3 consists of 14 residues. The CDR3 protein is CASSAGTGRDTQYF. The CDR3 nucleotides are TGTGCCAGCAGCGCCGGGACAGGGAGAGATACGCAGTATTTT.

The chain has TRBV7-8 and TRBJ1-2; D is possibly TRBD1 (6 bases). V was shortened by 0 bases and J by 8 bases, with 10 bases between the two germline ends. The CDR3 has 13 amino acids. The germline V gene encodes CDR1 SGHVS and CDR2 FQNEAQ. The CDR3 sequence: CASSLALGAGYTF. The CDR3 DNA follows: TGTGCCAGCAGCTTAGCGCTGGGGGCAGGCTACACCTTC.

The J gene is TRBJ1-2, the V gene TRBV7-2; D not resolved. This CDR3 has 12 residues. CDR1 is SGHTA and CDR2 is FQGNSA in the germline V gene. V was trimmed by 5 bases and J by 4 bases, leaving 8 bases between them. The CDR3 nucleotides are TGTGCCAGCAGCCTAAGGTCCTATGGCTACACCTTC. It codes for CASSLRSYGYTF. The full variable domain, its missing parts supplied by reference TRBV7-2 and TRBJ1-2, is GAGVSQSPSNKVTEKGKDVELRCDPISGHTALYWYRQSLGQGLEFLIYFQGNSAPDKSGLPSDRFSAERTGGSVSTLTIQRTQQEDSAVYLCASSLRSYGYTFGSGTRLTVV.

This chain connects TRBV6-1 to TRBJ1-3; D ambiguous. CDR3 length equals 15 residues. The ends were cut back, 1 base at V and 4 bases at J, with 11 bases in the middle. Germline-derived CDR1 and CDR2 are MNHNS and SASEGT. CDR3 residues: CASSEDPPRGNTIYF. The CDR3, as DNA: TGTGCCAGCAGTGAAGACCCACCTCGGGGAAACACCATATATTTT.

The chain links TRBV10-2 to TRBJ2-7; TRBD1 is a possible D gene (6 bases). Trimming shortened V by 6 bases and J by 0 bases, and 24 bases separated the two germline ends. Germline loops: CDR1 WSHSY, CDR2 SAAADI. The CDR3 runs 18 residues. CDR3 loop: CASSKEVIKTGSSYEQYF. In DNA form, the CDR3 reads TGCGCCAGCAGCAAAGAGGTCATCAAAACAGGGTCCTCCTACGAGCAGTACTTC.

The V and J genes are TRBV19 and TRBJ1-2; 9 bases are shared with TRBD1. CDR3 length: 13 amino acids. Trimming removed 3 bases from V and 10 bases from J; junction bases left unmatched: 6. Germline CDR1 reads LNHDA; CDR2 reads SQIVND (reference sequence). The CDR3: CASSIGDRAHYTF. The CDR3 DNA follows: TGTGCCAGTAGTATCGGGGACAGGGCCCACTACACCTTC.

The rearrangement links TRBV10-3 to TRBJ1-2; 9 bases map to TRBD1. Germline V gives CDR1 ENHRY, CDR2 SYGVKD. The J segment lost 3 bases and the V segment lost 10 bases, leaving 9 bases of the junction unmatched. The CDR3 has 14 amino acids. The CDR3 loop is CATWTGVYDYGYTF. As DNA, the CDR3 is TGTGCCACGTGGACAGGGGTATATGACTATGGCTACACCTTC.

This chain links TRBV6-1 with TRBJ2-3, with 8 positions matching TRBD2. Germline lookup yields CDR1 MNHNS and CDR2 SASEGT. This CDR3 is built from 20 residues. J gave up 5 bases and V 2 bases, and 21 bases lay outside the gene matches. The CDR3 reads CASSEKLPGRAGQRGDTQYF. CDR3 DNA sequence: TGTGCCAGCAGTGAAAAACTCCCCGGGAGGGCGGGCCAAAGGGGAGATACGCAGTATTTT.

The rearrangement links TRBV4-1 to TRBJ2-5; TRBD2 matches 10 bases. The CDR3 sequence is 14 residues long. The J segment lost 4 bases and the V segment lost 4 bases, leaving 3 bases of the junction unmatched. Germline V gene sequence: CDR1 MGHRA, CDR2 YSYEKL. In DNA form, the CDR3 reads TGCGCCAGCAGCCGACTAGCGGGTGTAGAGACCCAGTACTTC. It codes for CASSRLAGVETQYF.

The chain couples TRBV4-1 to TRBJ2-5, with 14 bases that match TRBD2. CDR1 MGHRA and CDR2 YSYEKL come from the germline V gene. Trimming removed 4 bases from V and 5 bases from J; junction bases left unmatched: 9. The CDR3 totals 17 residues. The CDR3 bases are TGCGCCAGCAGCCCGGGACTAGCGGGAGTTGTTAGGGAGACCCAGTACTTC. It codes for CASSPGLAGVVRETQYF.